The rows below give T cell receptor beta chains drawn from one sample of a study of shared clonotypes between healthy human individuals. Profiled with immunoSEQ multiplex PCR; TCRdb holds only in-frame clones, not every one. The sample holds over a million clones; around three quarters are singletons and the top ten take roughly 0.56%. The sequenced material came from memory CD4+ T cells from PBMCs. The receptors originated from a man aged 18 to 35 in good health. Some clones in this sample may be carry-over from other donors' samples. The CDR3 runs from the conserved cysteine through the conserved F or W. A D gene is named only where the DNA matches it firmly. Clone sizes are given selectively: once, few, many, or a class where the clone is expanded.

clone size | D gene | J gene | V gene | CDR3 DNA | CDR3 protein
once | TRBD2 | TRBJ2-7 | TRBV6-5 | TGTGCCAGCAGGCCTAGCGGGAGTTTGAGAGAGCAGTACTTC | CASRPSGSLREQYF
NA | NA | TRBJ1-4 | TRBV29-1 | TGCAGCGTGGCCAGGGCAACTAATGAAAAACTGTTTTTT | CSVARATNEKLFF
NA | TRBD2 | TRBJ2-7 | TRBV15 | TGTGCCACCGCCCAGAGCGGGGCGTTATCCTACGAGCAGTACTTC | CATAQSGALSYEQYF
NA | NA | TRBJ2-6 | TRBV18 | TGTGCCAGCTCGCGCCTCTCTGGGGCCAACGTCCTGACTTTC | CASSRLSGANVLTF
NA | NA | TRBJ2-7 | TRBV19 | TGTGCCAGTAGTATTGGTCCTTCCTACGAGCAGTACTTC | CASSIGPSYEQYF
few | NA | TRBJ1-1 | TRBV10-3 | TGTGCCATCAGCCTAAAGGGGGGCGAGGCTTTCTTT | CAISLKGGEAFF
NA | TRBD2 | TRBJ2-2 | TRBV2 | TGTGCCAGCAGGAGCGGGAGCGGGGGCCCCGGGGAGCTGTTTTTT | CASRSGSGGPGELFF
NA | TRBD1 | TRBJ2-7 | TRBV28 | TGTGCCAGCAGTTTCCTCGGACAGGGGGGGGACGAGCAGTACTTC | CASSFLGQGGDEQYF
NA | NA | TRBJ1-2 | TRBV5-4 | TGTGCCAGCAGCCTTGGGGGGGGCTATGGCTACACCTTC | CASSLGGGYGYTF
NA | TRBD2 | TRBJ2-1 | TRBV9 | TGTGCCAGCAGCCCACGTAGCGGGAGTGTCGATGAGCAGTTCTTC | CASSPRSGSVDEQFF
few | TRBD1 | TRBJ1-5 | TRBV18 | TGTGCCAGCTCACCAACCCGGACAGGGAATCAGCCCCAGCATTTT | CASSPTRTGNQPQHF
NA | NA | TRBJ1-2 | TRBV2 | TGTGCCAGCAGAGTGAGTCAGGGGAGGAGAGGCTACACCTTC | CASRVSQGRRGYTF
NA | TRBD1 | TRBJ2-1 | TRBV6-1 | TGTGCCAGCAGACGGACAGGGGGGGTTTATGAGCAGTTCTTC | CASRRTGGVYEQFF
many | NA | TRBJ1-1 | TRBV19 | TGTGCCAGTACCCCCCGGCGGGGGGCGCAAACTGAAGCTTTCTTT | CASTPRRGAQTEAFF
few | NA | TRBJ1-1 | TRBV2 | TGTGCCAGCAGAGAGGGATTGACGGTGAACACTGAAGCTTTCTTT | CASREGLTVNTEAFF
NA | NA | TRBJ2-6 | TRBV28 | TGTGCCAGCAGTGTTGGGGGATCGGGTGGGGCCAACGTCCTGACTTTC | CASSVGGSGGANVLTF
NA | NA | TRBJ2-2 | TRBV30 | TGTGCCTGGAGTGCGACAGGGGTTTTGGGCGGGAGGCTCACCGGGGAGCTGTTTTTT | CAWSATGVLGGRLTGELFF